This T cell receptor beta chain comes out of a study of OX40 agonist ivuxolimab in advanced cancers. On the study more broadly: Hepatocellular carcinoma, melanoma, renal cell or head and neck cancer occurred in dose-escalation patients. In three patients, partial responses were observed, one with hepatocellular carcinoma and two with cutaneous melanoma.

The CDR3 length is 14 residues. The V gene's germline CDR1 is SGDLS and CDR2 YYNGEE. This clone is a singleton in its sample. One junction end disagrees with the germline gene, perhaps due to a read error. TCRdb's table, derived via immunoSEQ multiplex PCR, lists solely in-frame clones and lacks some. Among 73,000 or so clones listed, under 95% were seen once. The sequence came from an adult with an advanced solid tumor such as melanoma, head and neck, liver or kidney cancer. The sequences come from CD4+ or CD8+ T cells sorted from blood, collected in a trial of the OX40 agonist ivuxolimab. The chain carries TRBV9 and TRBJ2-3; the D is unclear. DNA for the CDR3: TGTGCCAGCAGCGTAGAAAGCAACCCAGACACGCAGTATTTT. Its protein product is CASSVESNPDTQYF.